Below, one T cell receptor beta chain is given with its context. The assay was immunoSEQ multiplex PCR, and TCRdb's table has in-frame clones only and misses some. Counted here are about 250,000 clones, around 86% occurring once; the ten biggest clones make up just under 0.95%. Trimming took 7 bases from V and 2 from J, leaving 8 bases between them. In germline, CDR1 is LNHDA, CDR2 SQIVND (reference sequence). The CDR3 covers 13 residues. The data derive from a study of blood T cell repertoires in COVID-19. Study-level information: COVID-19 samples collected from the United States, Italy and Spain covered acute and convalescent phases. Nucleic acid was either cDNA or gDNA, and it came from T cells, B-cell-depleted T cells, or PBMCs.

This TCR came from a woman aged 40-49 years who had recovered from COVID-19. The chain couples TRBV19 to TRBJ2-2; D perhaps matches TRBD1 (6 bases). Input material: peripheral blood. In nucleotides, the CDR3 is TGTGCCAGTAACAGGGACAACACCGGGGAGCTGTTTTTT. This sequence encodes CASNRDNTGELFF.